This T cell receptor beta chain originates from a study of blood T cells in healthy people across ages. With a J-beta primer mix and a sample-barcoded 5' primer, a second PCR ran roughly 6 to 11 cycles. All cDNA molecules were each tagged by a template-switch adaptor with 12 random nucleotides. Every sample returned 3 million or more CDR3-containing paired-end reads. MiXCR, run by TCRdb on the 5' RACE reads, gives a single entry per CDR3 protein. The sample carries approximately 1.5 million distinct CDR3 sequences, about 35% recorded once. Notes on the study in general: Aged donors had fewer naive CD4+ cells and lower diversity than long-lived donors. Estimated diversity, derived from one million T cells, was regarded as an underestimate.

On this clonotype: Its target is not known.

The V end lost 6 bases, the J end lost 2 bases, and 21 bases lay between the germline ends. This CDR3 is built from 17 residues. Germline CDR1 is SNHLY and CDR2 is FYNNEI. The specimen was blood. V is TRBV2 and J is TRBJ2-3, with TRBD1 as a possible D gene (6 bases). This TCR was sampled from a woman in her 30s in good health. The CDR3 sequence is CASSRRSGVGHTDTQYF. CDR3 sequence (DNA): TGTGCCAGCAGCCGTCGTTCAGGGGTCGGGCACACAGATACGCAGTATTTT.